Listed here is a single TCR beta chain. This sample stems from a study of blood T cell repertoires in COVID-19. Background on the study: Italy, Spain and the United States were the sources of the convalescent and acute COVID-19 samples. The cDNA or gDNA used as material had been derived from T cells, B-cell-depleted T cells, or PBMCs.

As processed by the authors: Amplification with reference gene primers provided the estimates of nucleated cell counts. Generated by immunoSEQ multiplex PCR, the TCRdb table keeps only in-frame clones and is missing some. The V and J calls and clone size come from that table; D and trimming were worked out from the DNA. The repertoire consists of about 100,000 clones, with 85% to 90% occurring once and the leading ten covering under 5.5%. The TCR sequence derives from a human donor in a cohort sampled during active COVID-19. Sequenced: peripheral blood.

The CDR3 sequence is CASSPTPAYEQYF. The CDR3 DNA follows: TGTGCCAGCAGCCCAACCCCGGCCTACGAGCAGTACTTC. This rearrangement joins TRBV9 to TRBJ2-7, with D uncertain. With 4 bases removed from V and 2 bases from J, the gap between germline ends came to 10 bases. CDR1 and CDR2 (germline): SGDLS, YYNGEE. CDR3 length: 13 residues. Together with reference TRBV9 and TRBJ2-7, the CDR3 gives the full variable domain: DSGVTQTPKHLITATGQRVTLRCSPRSGDLSVYWYQQSLDQGLQFLIQYYNGEERAKGNILERFSAQQFPDLHSELNLSSLELGDSALYFCASSPTPAYEQYFGPGTRLTVT.